The text below deals with one TCR beta chain. From germline, CDR1 is SGHRS and CDR2 YFSETQ. This CDR3 spans 15 amino acids. J lost 4 bases, V lost 4 bases, and 5 bases had no gene match. In the study's own analysis: Cell counts per sample came from amplifying reference gene primers. Some clones are missing from TCRdb's copy, which holds only in-frame ones; the method was immunoSEQ multiplex PCR. That table supplies the V and J calls and clone size; D and trimming were determined from the DNA. The data hold some 74,000 clones, with around 89% observed a single time. The data originate from a study of blood T cell repertoires in COVID-19. Study background: Samples taken during acute and convalescent COVID-19 were collected in the United States, Italy and Spain. PBMCs, B-cell-depleted T cells, or T cells were the source of the cDNA or gDNA that made up the material.

The sequence came from a woman older than 75 with acute or convalescent COVID-19. Sequenced: peripheral blood. The chain carries TRBV5-1 and TRBJ2-7, with TRBD2 matching over 13 bases. The CDR3 region has the DNA TGCGCCAGCAGCCGAGGGACTAGCGGGATTTACGAGCAGTACTTC. As protein: CASSRGTSGIYEQYF.